A selection of T cell receptor beta chains follows, all from one sample in a study of vaccination and CD4 T cells after COVID-19. The antigens of these receptors remain unknown. In TCRdb, the PCR reads were re-called with MiXCR into one record per CDR3 protein. The sample lists roughly 12,000 distinct CDR3 sequences; 60% to 75% were seen once. Sequencing was performed on CD4+ T cells from blood, cultured in vitro. The receptor source for this set is a human donor who had recovered from COVID-19. The CDR3 runs from the conserved cysteine through the conserved F or W. Not every row has a clone size; where given, it reads once, few, many or a size class.

v_call cdr3_length clone_size cdr3_aa
TRBV6-2/TRBV6-3 13 - CASIDRADQPQHF
TRBV12-3/TRBV12-4 14 - CASSLRTYNSPLHF
TRBV12-3/TRBV12-4 16 - CASSTGTSGRINTQYF
TRBV7-2 15 - CASSPGPGIPHEQFF
TRBV7-2 18 - CASSLVALGLAGGYEQYF
TRBV28 12 few CASSLKDYGYTF
TRBV11-3 18 few CASSLIPTPWTRGDTQYF
TRBV2 15 - CASLPGSGTSYGYTF
TRBV24-1 14 - CATSKGQGRDGYTF
TRBV2 11 few CASEVQETQYF
TRBV20-1 19 - CSASTPGTSGSLSYNEQFF
TRBV11-2 16 - CASSWGWGGRSYEQYF
TRBV27 14 - CASKMTRGQETQYF
TRBV12-3/TRBV12-4 13 - CASSAGPPGTQYF
TRBV20-1 14 - CSAGYRSSPYEQYF
TRBV28 13 - CASSGRIYNEQFF
TRBV20-1 15 - CSARDAEAGNTEAFF
TRBV6-1 14 - CASSLNRGLGEQYF
TRBV27 12 - CASSLSGETQYF
TRBV6-1 15 - CASRPGGATNEKLFF
TRBV27 15 few CASSLKPGHIEKLFF
TRBV9 12 - CASSPNVYTQYF
TRBV7-9 16 few CASSLVVVTGNHGYTF
TRBV7-9 13 - CASSLVGSGELFF
TRBV28 15 - CASSVSGTGLNEQFF
TRBV7-2 15 - CASTRGLYDGQPQHF
TRBV7-9 14 - CASSQAGEADTQYF
TRBV28 16 - CASREGGAGTNTEAFF
TRBV2 14 few CASRAGSTNTEAFF
TRBV7-2 17 - CASSSAGTGGFFQPQHF
TRBV2 15 - CASSAGTLSTDTQYF
TRBV20-1 16 - CSARDSLGHSNQPQHF
TRBV20-1 15 few CSATGTAASNYGYTF
TRBV2 14 - CASTNGQATYEQYF
TRBV28 12 - CASSRGQGVQYF
TRBV19 16 - CASSRGLTGVQETQYF
TRBV20-1 15 - CSARAPGTSFYEQYF
TRBV20-1 12 few CSAATNTGELFF
TRBV19 14 - CASSIDVGSTEAFF
TRBV11-2 13 - CASSLERGSPLHF
TRBV20-1 16 few CSAMGLAGAPGETQYF
TRBV30 15 few CAWMEGTGFDQPQHF
TRBV20-1 15 - CSARPGQGFPDTQYF
TRBV3-1 13 once CASSQGGGIEQYF
TRBV20-1 15 - CAKLKDGGIDNEQFF
TRBV11-2 13 - CASSGHQNSPLHF
TRBV7-3 15 once CASSLGAGSANEQFF
TRBV12-3/TRBV12-4 12 - CAGAGAGDTQYF
TRBV18 13 - CASSPARGETQYF
TRBV6-1 14 - CASFDRYGNQPQHF
TRBV19 15 - CASSPRDRRGNEQFF
TRBV5-4 16 - CASSLGGGDRSGKLFF
TRBV20-1 14 - CSARVHDQSGELFF
TRBV14 15 - CASSRTSGAYYEQYF
TRBV2 14 - CASSESQINYGYTF
TRBV20-1 15 few CSASGQGAGNTEAFF
TRBV20-1 17 - CSARGDGTSGGTDTQYF
TRBV6-1 17 few CASSEIDLGTGDSPLHF
TRBV6-1 14 once CASRAGQRNTEAFF